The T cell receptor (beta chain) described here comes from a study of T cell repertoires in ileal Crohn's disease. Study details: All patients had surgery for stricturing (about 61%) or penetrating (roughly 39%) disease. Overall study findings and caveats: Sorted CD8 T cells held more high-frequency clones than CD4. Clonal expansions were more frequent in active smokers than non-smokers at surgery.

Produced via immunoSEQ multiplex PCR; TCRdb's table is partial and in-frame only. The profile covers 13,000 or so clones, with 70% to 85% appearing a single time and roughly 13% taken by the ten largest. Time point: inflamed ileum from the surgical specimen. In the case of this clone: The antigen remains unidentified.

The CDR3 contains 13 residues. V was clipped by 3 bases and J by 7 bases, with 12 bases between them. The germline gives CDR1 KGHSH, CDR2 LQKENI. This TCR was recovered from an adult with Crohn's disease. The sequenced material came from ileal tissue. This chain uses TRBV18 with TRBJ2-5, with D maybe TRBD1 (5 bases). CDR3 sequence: CASSPVREGTQYF. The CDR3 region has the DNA TGTGCCAGCTCACCTGTCAGGGAAGGGACCCAGTACTTC.